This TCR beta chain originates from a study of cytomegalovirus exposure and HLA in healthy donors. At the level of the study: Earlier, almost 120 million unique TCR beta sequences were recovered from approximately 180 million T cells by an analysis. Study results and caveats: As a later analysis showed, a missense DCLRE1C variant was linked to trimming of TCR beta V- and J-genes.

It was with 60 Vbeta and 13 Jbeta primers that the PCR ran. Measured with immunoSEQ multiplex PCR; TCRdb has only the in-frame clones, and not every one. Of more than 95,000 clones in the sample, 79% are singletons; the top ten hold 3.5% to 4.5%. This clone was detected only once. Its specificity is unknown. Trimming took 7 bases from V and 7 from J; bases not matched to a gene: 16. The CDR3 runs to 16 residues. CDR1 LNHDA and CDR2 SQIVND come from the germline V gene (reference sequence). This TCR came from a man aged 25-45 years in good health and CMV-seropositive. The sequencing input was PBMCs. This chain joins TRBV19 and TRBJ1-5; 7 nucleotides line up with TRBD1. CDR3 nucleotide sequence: TGTGCCAGTATTGAAACAGGGGCGGCGGCTGGCCAGCCCCAGCATTTT. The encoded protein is CASIETGAAAGQPQHF.